This TCR beta chain was sequenced during a study of regulatory T cells in long-lasting Graves disease. The wider study: For under 3 months, newly diagnosed Graves' patients had been taking antithyroid drugs. Regarding the study as a whole: Favored usage of TRBV28, TRBJ1-2 and TRBJ2-5 was recorded in persistent disease. It was possible that the small sample size reduced accuracy.

Time point specified: newly diagnosed GD, antithyroid drugs for less than 3 months. From PBMCs, RNA was extracted and then used to make the TCR library. Arm-PCR of CDR3 regions and iRepertoire HTBI primers were used to build TCR beta libraries. TCRdb used MiXCR to reprocess the multiplex PCR reads, holding one entry per CDR3 protein. Of hundreds of thousands of distinct CDR3 sequences in the sample, roughly 16% were seen once. This clonotype was observed at least ten times. What it recognizes is unknown. The CDR3 length is 17 residues. Germline values: CDR1 MDHEN, CDR2 SYDVKM. V was pared by 5 bases and J by 8 bases, with 18 bases of the junction left unmatched. These sequences were also reported in another study, on T cells in Graves' hyperthyroidism and ophthalmopathy. That paper notes: The study used the HTBI primer set for a first-round RT-PCR of the TCR CDR3.

The sequence came from a woman aged 25 to 39 with Graves disease. The chain employs TRBV28 and TRBJ2-1; 7 bases fit TRBD1. Sample: peripheral blood mononuclear cells (PBMCs), taken at new diagnosis, from a patient treated with antithyroid drugs. The CDR3 coding sequence is TGTGCCAGCAGTCCCTCACCGGGACAGTTTTTTCGCTATGAGCAGTTCTTC. Translation gives CASSPSPGQFFRYEQFF.